This TCR beta chain was sequenced for a study of blood T cells in healthy people across ages. Study-level background: Template switching captured about one barcoded beta molecule per two T cells. Overall study findings and caveats: Observed TCR beta diversity per million T cells went down as age went up. This fall followed a roughly linear course with age.

Sample-barcoded 5' priming and a J-beta primer mix drove a second PCR of about 7 to 11 cycles. One entry per CDR3 protein results from TCRdb running MiXCR on the 5' RACE reads. The sample yields about a million distinct CDR3 sequences, 35% to 40% seen once. The individuals who served as donors were healthy Caucasians living in Russia, aged roughly 6 to 90. The authors isolated at least 6 million PBMCs per sample. On this clonotype: The antigen is undetermined.

Trimming at V came to 5 bases and at J to 4 bases, leaving 13 bases not matched to a gene. From germline, CDR1 is MDHEN and CDR2 SYDVKM. The CDR3 is 16 amino acids. This sequence joins TRBV28 and TRBJ1-1, with 7 bases lining up with TRBD1. Sequenced material: blood. This TCR derives from a man aged 18 to 30 in good health. DNA for the CDR3: TGTGCCAGCAGTACCGGGACAGCTATCGAGGGCACTGAAGCTTTCTTT. Translating gives CASSTGTAIEGTEAFF.